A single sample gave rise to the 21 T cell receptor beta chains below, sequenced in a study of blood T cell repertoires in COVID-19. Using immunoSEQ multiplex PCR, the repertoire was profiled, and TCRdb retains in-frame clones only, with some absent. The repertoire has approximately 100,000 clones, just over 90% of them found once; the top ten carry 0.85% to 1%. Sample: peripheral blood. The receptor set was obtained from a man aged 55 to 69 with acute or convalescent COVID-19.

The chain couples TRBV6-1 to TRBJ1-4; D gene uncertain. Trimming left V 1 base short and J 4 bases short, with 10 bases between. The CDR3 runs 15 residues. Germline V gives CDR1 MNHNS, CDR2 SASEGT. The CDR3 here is CASSEDTGFNEKLFF. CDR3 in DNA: TGTGCCAGCAGTGAAGACACGGGATTTAATGAAAAACTGTTTTTT.

CDR3 nucleotide sequence: TGTGCCAGTACCCATCCGGGACAGCTAAACACCGGGGAGCTGTTTTTT. It yields the protein CASTHPGQLNTGELFF. The genes are TRBV19 and TRBJ2-2; 7 bases align to TRBD1. From germline, CDR1 is LNHDA and CDR2 SQIVND (reference sequence). Losses at the gene ends were 7 bases for V and 2 bases for J; bases not matched to a gene: 10. The CDR3 runs to 16 residues.

The CDR3 protein is CASNLDFGTSTAYEQYF. In DNA form, the CDR3 reads TGCGCCAGCAACCTAGACTTCGGGACTAGCACTGCCTACGAGCAGTACTTC. The V call is TRBV5-1, the J call TRBJ2-7; TRBD2 aligns across 9 bases. There are 17 residues in the CDR3. Germline V gene data show CDR1 as SGHRS and CDR2 as YFSETQ. Losses at the gene ends were 6 bases for V and 2 bases for J; bases not matched to a gene: 15.

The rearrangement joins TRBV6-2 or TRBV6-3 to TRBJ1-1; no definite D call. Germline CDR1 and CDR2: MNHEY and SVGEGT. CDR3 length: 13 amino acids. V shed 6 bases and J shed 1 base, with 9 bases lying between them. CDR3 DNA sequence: TGTGCCAGCAGCATAACACGGAACACTGAAGCTTTCTTT. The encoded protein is CASSITRNTEAFF.

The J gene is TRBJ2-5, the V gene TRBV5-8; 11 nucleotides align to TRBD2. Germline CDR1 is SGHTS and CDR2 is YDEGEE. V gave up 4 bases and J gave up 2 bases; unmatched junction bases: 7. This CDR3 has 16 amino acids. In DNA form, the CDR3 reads TGTGCCAGCAGCCTAACCGGGACTAGCGGACAAGAGACCCAGTACTTC. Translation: CASSLTGTSGQETQYF.

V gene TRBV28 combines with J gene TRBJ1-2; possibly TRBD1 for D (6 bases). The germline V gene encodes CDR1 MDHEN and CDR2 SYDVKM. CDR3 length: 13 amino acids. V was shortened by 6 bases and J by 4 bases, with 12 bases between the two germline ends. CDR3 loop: CASRPGAPYGYTF. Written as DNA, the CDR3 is TGTGCCAGCAGGCCAGGGGCCCCCTATGGCTACACCTTC.

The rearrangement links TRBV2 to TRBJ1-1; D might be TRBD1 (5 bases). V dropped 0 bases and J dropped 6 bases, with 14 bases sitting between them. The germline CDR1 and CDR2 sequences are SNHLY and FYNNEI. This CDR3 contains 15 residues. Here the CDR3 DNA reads TGTGCCAGCAGTGAAGCGCGCCAGGGAGGGCCTGAAGCTTTCTTT. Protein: CASSEARQGGPEAFF.

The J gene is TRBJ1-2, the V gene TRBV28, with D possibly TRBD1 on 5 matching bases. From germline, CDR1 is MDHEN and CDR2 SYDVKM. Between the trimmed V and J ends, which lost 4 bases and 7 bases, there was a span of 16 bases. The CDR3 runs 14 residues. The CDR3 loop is CASSSAEGRGGYTF. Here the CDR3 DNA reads TGTGCCAGCAGTTCTGCCGAGGGGAGGGGTGGCTACACCTTC.

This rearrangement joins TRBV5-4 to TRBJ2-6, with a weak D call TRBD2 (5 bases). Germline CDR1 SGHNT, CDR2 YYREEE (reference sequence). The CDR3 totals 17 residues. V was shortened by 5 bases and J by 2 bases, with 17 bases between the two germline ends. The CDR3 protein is CASSLPRVGAGANVLTF. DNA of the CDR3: TGTGCCAGCAGTCTCCCGAGGGTCGGGGCTGGGGCCAACGTCCTGACTTTC.

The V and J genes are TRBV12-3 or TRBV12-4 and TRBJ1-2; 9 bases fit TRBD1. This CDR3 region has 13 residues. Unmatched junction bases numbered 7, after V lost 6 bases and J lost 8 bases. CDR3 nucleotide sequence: TGTGCCAGCAGACCCGGGACAGGGTCCGGCTACACCTTC. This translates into CASRPGTGSGYTF.

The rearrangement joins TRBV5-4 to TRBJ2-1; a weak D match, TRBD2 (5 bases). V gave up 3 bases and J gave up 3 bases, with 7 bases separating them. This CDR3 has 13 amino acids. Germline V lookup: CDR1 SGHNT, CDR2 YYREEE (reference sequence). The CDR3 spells CASSYRDYNEQFF. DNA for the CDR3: TGTGCCAGCAGCTACCGGGACTACAATGAGCAGTTCTTC. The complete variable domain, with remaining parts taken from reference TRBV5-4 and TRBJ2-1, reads ETGVTQSPTHLIKTRGQQVTLRCSSQSGHNTVSWYQQALGQGPQFIFQYYREEENGRGNFPPRFSGLQFPNYSSELNVNALELDDSALYLCASSYRDYNEQFFGPGTRLTVL.

Here the CDR3 DNA reads TGCGCCAGCAGCTTCATGCCGTCTAAAGAGACCCAGTACTTC. Residues: CASSFMPSKETQYF. The rearrangement links TRBV5-1 to TRBJ2-5; D call uncertain. Between the trimmed V and J ends, which lost 2 bases and 3 bases, there was a span of 11 bases. The CDR3 length is 14 residues. Germline V gene sequence: CDR1 SGHRS, CDR2 YFSETQ.

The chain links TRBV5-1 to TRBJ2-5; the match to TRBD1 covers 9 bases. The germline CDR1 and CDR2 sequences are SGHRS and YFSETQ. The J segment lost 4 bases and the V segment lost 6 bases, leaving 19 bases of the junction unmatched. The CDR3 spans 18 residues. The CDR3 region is CASKNRDRAFGLTETQYF. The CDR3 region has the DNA TGCGCCAGCAAGAACCGGGACAGGGCGTTTGGCTTGACAGAGACCCAGTACTTC.

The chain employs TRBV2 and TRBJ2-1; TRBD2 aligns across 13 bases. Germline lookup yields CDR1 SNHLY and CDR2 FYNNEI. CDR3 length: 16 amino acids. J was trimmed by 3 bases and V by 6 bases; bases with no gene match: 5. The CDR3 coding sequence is TGTGCCAGCAGCCCCACTAGCGGGAGGGTCTACAATGAGCAGTTCTTC. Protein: CASSPTSGRVYNEQFF.

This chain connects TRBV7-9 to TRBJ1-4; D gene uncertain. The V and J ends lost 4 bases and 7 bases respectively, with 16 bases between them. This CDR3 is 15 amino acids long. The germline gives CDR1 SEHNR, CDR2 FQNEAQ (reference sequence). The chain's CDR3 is CASSSDRAEGEKLFF. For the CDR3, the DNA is TGTGCCAGCAGCTCCGACCGGGCGGAGGGTGAAAAACTGTTTTTT.

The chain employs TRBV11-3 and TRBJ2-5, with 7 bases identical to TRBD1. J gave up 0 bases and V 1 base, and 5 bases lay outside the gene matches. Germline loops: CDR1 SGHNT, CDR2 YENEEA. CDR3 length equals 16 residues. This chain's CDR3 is CASSLGEQGYQETQYF. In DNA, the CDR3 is TGTGCCAGCAGCTTAGGCGAACAGGGGTACCAAGAGACCCAGTACTTC.

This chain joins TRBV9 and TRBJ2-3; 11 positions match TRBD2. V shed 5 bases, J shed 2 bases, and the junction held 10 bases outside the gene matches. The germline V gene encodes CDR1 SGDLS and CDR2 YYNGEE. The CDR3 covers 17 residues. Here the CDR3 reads CASSQLGLADFTDTQYF. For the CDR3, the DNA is TGTGCCAGCAGTCAACTGGGACTAGCGGATTTCACAGATACGCAGTATTTT.

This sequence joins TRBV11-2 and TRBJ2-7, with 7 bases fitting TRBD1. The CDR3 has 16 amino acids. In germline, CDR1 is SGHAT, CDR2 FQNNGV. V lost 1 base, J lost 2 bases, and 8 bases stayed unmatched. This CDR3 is CASSLADRARAYEQYF. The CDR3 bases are TGTGCCAGCAGCTTAGCTGACAGGGCGAGAGCCTACGAGCAGTACTTC.

The CDR3 sequence is CSVEDPGHRVNYGYTF. The CDR3 region has the DNA TGCAGCGTTGAAGATCCGGGACACCGAGTTAACTATGGCTACACCTTC. This sequence joins TRBV29-1 and TRBJ1-2; the D gene is possibly TRBD1 (6 bases). Germline V CDR1 and CDR2: SQVTM, ANQGSEA. The germline V and J ends were trimmed by 0 bases and 1 base, with 15 bases remaining between them. This CDR3 spans 16 amino acids. The full variable domain, rest sourced from reference TRBV29-1 and TRBJ1-2, is SAVISQKPSRDICQRGTSLTIQCQVDSQVTMMFWYRQQPGQSLTLIATANQGSEATYESGFVIDKFPISRPNLTFSTLTVSNMSPEDSSIYLCSVEDPGHRVNYGYTFGSGTRLTVV.

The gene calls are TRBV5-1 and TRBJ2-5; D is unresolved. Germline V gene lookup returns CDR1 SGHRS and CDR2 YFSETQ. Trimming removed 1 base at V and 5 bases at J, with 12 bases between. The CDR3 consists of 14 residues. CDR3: CASSLFGELETQYF. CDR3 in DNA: TGCGCCAGCAGCTTGTTCGGAGAGTTGGAGACCCAGTACTTC.

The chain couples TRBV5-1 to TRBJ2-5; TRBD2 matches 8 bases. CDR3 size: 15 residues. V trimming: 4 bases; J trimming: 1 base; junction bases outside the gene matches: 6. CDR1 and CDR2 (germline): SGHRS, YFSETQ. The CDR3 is CASSAGLARQETQYF. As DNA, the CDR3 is TGCGCCAGCAGCGCTGGACTAGCCCGCCAAGAGACCCAGTACTTC.